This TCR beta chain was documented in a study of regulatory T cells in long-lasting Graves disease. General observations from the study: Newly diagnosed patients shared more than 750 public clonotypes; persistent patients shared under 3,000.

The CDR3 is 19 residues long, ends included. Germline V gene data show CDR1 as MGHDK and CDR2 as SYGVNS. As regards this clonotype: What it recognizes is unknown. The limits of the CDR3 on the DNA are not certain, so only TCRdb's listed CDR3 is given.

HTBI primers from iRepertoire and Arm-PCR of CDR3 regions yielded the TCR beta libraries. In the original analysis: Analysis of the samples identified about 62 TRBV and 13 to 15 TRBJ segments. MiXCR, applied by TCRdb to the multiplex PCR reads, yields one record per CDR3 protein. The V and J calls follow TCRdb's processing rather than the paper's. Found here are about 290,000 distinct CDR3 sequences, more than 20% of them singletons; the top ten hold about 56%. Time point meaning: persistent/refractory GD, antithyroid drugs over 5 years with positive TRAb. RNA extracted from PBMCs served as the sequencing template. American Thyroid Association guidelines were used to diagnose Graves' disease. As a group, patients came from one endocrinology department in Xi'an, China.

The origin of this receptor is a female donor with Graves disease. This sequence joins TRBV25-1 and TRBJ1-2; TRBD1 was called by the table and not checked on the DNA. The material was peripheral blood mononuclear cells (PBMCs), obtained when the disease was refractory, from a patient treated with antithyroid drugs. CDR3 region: CASSGSYEQYFGPGYGYTF.